This TCR beta chain derives from a study of blood T cell repertoires in COVID-19. The germline CDR1 and CDR2 sequences are MDHEN and SYDVKM. The V end was cut by 4 bases, the J end by 0 bases, with 13 bases between. The CDR3 has 15 amino acids. The repertoire was sequenced with immunoSEQ multiplex PCR; TCRdb's copy has only in-frame clones and lacks some. The profile shows around 70,000 clones, approximately 80% of them singletons. This TCR was recovered from a woman at least 80 years old with active or convalescent COVID-19. The V gene is TRBV28, the J gene TRBJ2-7; maybe TRBD1 (5 bases). The sequenced sample was peripheral blood. The DNA for the CDR3 is TGTGCCAGCAGTTCTACCCAGGGAAACTCCTACGAGCAGTACTTC. Translated: CASSSTQGNSYEQYF.